This T cell receptor (beta chain) is drawn from a study of blood T cells in healthy people across ages. Whole-study results and caveats: Fewer expanded clones and more diversity marked long-lived versus aged donors. With age, beta diversity per million T cells declined roughly linearly, significantly by around 43.

The germline gives CDR1 MNHNS, CDR2 SASEGT. V shed 5 bases and J 5 bases; nucleotides not matched to a gene: 7. CDR3 length: 14 amino acids. As for this clonotype: Its matching antigen is unknown.

The use of a sample-barcoded 5' primer and a J-beta primer mix characterized a second PCR of roughly 7 to 11 cycles. Unique molecular identifiers of 12 random nucleotides labeled each cDNA. Using its own MiXCR run on the 5' RACE reads, TCRdb lists one record per CDR3 protein. The sample holds roughly 1,100,000 distinct CDR3 sequences, approximately 25% seen once. The sample also formed part of further work on T cells of mothers and their children. That paper notes: From each mother came over 8.5 million TCR beta CDR3 reads, and from each child came 3 million to 3.5 million.

The receptor comes from a girl aged 2 to 10 in good health. This chain links TRBV6-1 with TRBJ1-1, with 8 bases that match TRBD1. Input material: blood. The DNA for the CDR3 is TGTGCCAGCAGTAGCGACAGGGGAAGGACTGAAGCTTTCTTT. Its translation: CASSSDRGRTEAFF.